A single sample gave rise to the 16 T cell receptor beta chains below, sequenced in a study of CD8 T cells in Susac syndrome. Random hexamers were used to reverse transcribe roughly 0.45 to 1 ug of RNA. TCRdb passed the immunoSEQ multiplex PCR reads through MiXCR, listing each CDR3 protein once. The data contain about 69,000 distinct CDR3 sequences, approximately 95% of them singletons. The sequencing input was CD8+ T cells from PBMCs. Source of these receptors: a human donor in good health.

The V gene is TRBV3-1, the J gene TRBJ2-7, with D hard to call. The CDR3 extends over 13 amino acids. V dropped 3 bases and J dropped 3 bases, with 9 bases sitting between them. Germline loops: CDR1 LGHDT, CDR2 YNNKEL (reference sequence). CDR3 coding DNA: TGTGCCAGCAGCCAGGCCGGGCACTACGAGCAGTACTTC. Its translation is CASSQAGHYEQYF.

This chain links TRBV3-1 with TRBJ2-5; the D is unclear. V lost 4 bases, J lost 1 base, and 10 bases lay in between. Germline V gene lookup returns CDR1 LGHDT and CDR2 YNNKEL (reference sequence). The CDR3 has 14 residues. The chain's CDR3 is CASSPMWSQETQYF. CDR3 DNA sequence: TGTGCCAGCAGCCCCATGTGGAGCCAAGAGACCCAGTACTTC.

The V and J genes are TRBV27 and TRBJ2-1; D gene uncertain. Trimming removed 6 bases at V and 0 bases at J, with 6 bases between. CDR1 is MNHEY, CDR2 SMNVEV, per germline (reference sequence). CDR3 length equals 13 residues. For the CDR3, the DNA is TGTGCCAGCAGCTTGAGCTCCTACAATGAGCAGTTCTTC. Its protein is CASSLSSYNEQFF.

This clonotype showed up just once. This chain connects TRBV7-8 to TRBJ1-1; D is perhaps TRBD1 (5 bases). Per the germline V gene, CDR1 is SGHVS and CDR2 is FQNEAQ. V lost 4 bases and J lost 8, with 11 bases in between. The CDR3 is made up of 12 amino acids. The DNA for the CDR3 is TGTGCCAGCAGCTGGGGGGAGGGCGAAGCTTTCTTT. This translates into CASSWGEGEAFF.

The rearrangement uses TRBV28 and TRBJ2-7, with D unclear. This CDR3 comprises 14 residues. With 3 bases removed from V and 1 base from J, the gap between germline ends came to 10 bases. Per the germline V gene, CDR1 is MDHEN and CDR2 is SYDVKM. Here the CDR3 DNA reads TGTGCCAGCAGTTTGAGACACTCTTCCTACGAGCAGTACTTC. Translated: CASSLRHSSYEQYF.

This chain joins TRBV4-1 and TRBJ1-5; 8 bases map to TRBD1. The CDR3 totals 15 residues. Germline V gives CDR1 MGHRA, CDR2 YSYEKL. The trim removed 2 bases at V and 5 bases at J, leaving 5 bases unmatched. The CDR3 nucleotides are TGCGCCAGCAGCCAAATGGACAGGGAACATCAGCCCCAGCATTTT. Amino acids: CASSQMDREHQPQHF.

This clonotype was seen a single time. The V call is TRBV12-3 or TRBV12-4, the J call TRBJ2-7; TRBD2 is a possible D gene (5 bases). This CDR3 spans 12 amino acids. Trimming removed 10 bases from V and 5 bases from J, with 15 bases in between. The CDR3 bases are TGTGCCACCGGGATAGGGTCCCACGAGCAGTACTTC. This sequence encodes CATGIGSHEQYF.

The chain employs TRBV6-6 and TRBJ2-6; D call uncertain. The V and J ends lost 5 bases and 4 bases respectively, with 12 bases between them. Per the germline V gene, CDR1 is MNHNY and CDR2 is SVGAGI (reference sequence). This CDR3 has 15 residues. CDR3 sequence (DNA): TGTGCCAGCAGTCCTCAAACTCTGGGGGCCAACGTCCTGACTTTC. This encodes CASSPQTLGANVLTF.

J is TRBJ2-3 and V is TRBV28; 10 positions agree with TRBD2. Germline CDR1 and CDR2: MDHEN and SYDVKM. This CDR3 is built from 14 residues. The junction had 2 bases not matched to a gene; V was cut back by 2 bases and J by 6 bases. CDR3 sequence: CASSLLAGVDTQYF. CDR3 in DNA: TGTGCCAGCAGTTTACTAGCGGGGGTCGATACGCAGTATTTT.

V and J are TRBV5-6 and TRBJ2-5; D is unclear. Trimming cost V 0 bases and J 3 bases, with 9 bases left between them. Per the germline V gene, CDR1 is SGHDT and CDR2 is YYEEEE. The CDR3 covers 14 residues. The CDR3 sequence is CASSLGTTKETQYF. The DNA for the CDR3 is TGTGCCAGCAGCTTGGGAACAACGAAAGAGACCCAGTACTTC.

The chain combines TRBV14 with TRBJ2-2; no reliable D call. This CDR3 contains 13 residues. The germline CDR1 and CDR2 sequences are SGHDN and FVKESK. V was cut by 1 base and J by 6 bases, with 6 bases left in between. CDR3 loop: CASSQVRAGELFF. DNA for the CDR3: TGTGCCAGCAGCCAAGTTAGGGCCGGGGAGCTGTTTTTT.

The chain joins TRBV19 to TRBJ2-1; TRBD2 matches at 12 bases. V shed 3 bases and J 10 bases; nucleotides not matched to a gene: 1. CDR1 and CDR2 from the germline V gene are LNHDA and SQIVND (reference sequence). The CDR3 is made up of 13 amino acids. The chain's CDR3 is CASSIGLAGEQFF. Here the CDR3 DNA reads TGTGCCAGTAGTATTGGACTAGCGGGAGAGCAGTTCTTC.

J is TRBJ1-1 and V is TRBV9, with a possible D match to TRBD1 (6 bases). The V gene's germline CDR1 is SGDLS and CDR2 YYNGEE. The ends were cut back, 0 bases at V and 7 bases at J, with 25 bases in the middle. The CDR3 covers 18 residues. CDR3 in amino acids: CASSVGGSAVRGGGEAFF. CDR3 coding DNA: TGTGCCAGCAGCGTAGGGGGATCTGCCGTCAGAGGGGGGGGTGAAGCTTTCTTT.

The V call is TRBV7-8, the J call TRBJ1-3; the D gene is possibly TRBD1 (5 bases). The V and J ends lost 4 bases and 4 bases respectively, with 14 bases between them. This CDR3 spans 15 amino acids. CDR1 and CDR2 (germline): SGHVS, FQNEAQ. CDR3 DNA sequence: TGTGCCAGCAGCTCGGGACTCCTTCCAGGAAACACCATATATTTT. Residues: CASSSGLLPGNTIYF.

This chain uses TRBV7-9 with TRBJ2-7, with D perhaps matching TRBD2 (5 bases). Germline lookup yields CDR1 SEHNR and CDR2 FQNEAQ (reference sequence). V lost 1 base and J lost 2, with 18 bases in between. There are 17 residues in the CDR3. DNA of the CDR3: TGTGCCAGCAGCTTAGGGATCGAGGGCGAGGTTGCCTACGAGCAGTACTTC. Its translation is CASSLGIEGEVAYEQYF.

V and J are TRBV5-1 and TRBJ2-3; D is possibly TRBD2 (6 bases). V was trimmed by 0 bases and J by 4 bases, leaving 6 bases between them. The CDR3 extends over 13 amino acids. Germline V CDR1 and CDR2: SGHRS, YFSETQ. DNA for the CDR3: TGCGCCAGCAGCTTGGGGGACTCAGATACGCAGTATTTT. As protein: CASSLGDSDTQYF.